The clone carrying this TCR beta chain appeared a few times. The protocol was immunoSEQ multiplex PCR, while the TCRdb copy is restricted to in-frame clones and leaves out a portion. The sample has some 50,000 clones, roughly 70% seen once; the top ten hold roughly 9.6%. This entry belongs to a study of blood T cell repertoires in COVID-19. Germline V gene sequence: CDR1 SNHLY, CDR2 FYNNEI. CDR3 length: 15 amino acids. V lost 6 bases to trimming and J lost 10 bases; unmatched junction nucleotides: 9. The sample comprised peripheral blood. This receptor was obtained from a woman in her sixties or seventies with acute or convalescent COVID-19. The chain combines TRBV2 with TRBJ2-1; 13 nucleotides agree with TRBD2. This CDR3 reads CASSYLGTSGEEQFF. The DNA of the CDR3 is TGTGCCAGCAGCTACCTAGGGACTAGCGGGGAGGAGCAGTTCTTC.